This section outlines one T cell receptor (beta chain) sequence together with its context. Its antigen is not identified. The authors' processing: Junction-only sequences without quality scores were provided by ImmunoSEQ, so filtering was different. The table came from immunoSEQ multiplex PCR; TCRdb's copy has only in-frame clones and leaves some out. Clone size and V and J calls were adopted from that table, with D and trimming inferred from the DNA. The sample records about 680,000 clones, about 91% being singletons. Naivety among CD8 cells was defined by CD45RO negativity and positive CCR7 selection, thereby excluding terminally differentiated effector memory CD45RA+ cells. Trimming took 1 base from V and 0 from J, leaving 10 bases between them. Germline lookup yields CDR1 LNHDA and CDR2 SQIVND (reference sequence). The CDR3 totals 15 residues. These data are taken from a study of shared clonotypes between healthy human individuals. Study-wide points: Despite large depth, sorted-subset datasets appeared incompletely sequenced. Among donors, the sharing of clonotypes was expected to be influenced by sequencing depth.

V gene TRBV19 combines with J gene TRBJ2-7; D ambiguous. The specimen sequenced was naive CD8+ T cells sorted from blood. The receptor was isolated from a man aged 25-40 years in good health. CDR3 amino acids: CASSIVDGRSYEQYF. DNA of the CDR3: TGTGCCAGTAGTATAGTGGACGGCCGCTCCTACGAGCAGTACTTC.